This T cell receptor (beta chain) was identified in a study of shared clonotypes between healthy human individuals. Study in general: Sampling drew on donors who were two women and a few men aged 18 to 49. Points from the study as a whole: Measured sharing among donors was expected to vary with sequencing depth. Researchers sampled blood only, noting tissue repertoires likely differ.

The ends were cut back, 7 bases at V and 7 bases at J, with 8 bases in the middle. Germline assignment: CDR1 ENHRY and CDR2 SYGVKD. The CDR3 length is 11 residues. As concerns this clone: Its antigen is unidentified.

As handled by the study authors: ImmunoSEQ yielded junction-only sequences lacking quality scores, so filtering differed. Assay: immunoSEQ multiplex PCR; the TCRdb copy retains only in-frame clones and omits some. The V and J calls and clone size were taken over from that table, and D and trimming were inferred from the DNA. Among hundreds of thousands of clones listed, around 79% were seen once. The genes are TRBV10-3 and TRBJ2-1; the D gene is possibly TRBD2 (6 bases). The source is a woman aged 35 to 49 in good health. Some clones in this sample may be carry-over from other donors' samples. Source material: PBMCs. The CDR3 loop is CAIKEGNEQFF. CDR3 sequence (DNA): TGTGCCATCAAGGAGGGGAATGAGCAGTTCTTC.